This TCR beta chain came from a study of cytomegalovirus exposure and HLA in healthy donors. Germline CDR1 is SQVTM and CDR2 is ANQGSEA. The CDR3 has 15 residues. Germline trimming cut 6 bases from V and 0 bases from J; bases unmatched to any gene: 7. The donors were healthy bone marrow donors. Points on this clone: No antigen is known for it.

Study results and caveats: HLA allele associations emerged for fewer than 20,000 TCR beta sequences in a later analysis, at 0.05 false discovery rate. A missense DCLRE1C variant was associated with V- and J-gene trimming of TCR beta chains in a later analysis, and an independent cohort replicated the association. Most subjects had HLA-A and HLA-B alleles reportedly predicted accurately by TCR beta sequences.

PCR involved 60 Vbeta and 13 Jbeta primers. Here immunoSEQ multiplex PCR was the method, and the copy in TCRdb shows in-frame clones only, minus some. Seen here are approximately 210,000 clones, around 90% observed once, and the top ten hold approximately 1.7%. The chain joins TRBV29-1 to TRBJ2-3; 9 nucleotides agree with TRBD2. This clonotype was sampled from a woman younger than 35 in good health and CMV-seronegative. Source material: PBMCs. The CDR3 sequence is CSVARLAESTDTQYF. The CDR3 DNA follows: TGCAGCGTGGCCCGACTAGCGGAGAGCACAGATACGCAGTATTTT.